A selection of T cell receptor beta chains follows, all from one sample in a study of control samples from healthy donors and cancer patients. Profiled with immunoSEQ multiplex PCR; TCRdb holds only in-frame clones, not every one. The sample carries about 63,000 clones, roughly 85% recorded once. Material: blood. The source of these receptors is a middle-aged man in good health. The CDR3 runs from the conserved cysteine through the conserved F or W. A D gene is named only where the DNA matches it firmly. Not every row has a clone size; where given, it reads once, few, many or a size class.

abundance	v_gene	d_gene	j_gene	CDR3aa	CDR3nt
NA	TRBV6-5	TRBD1	TRBJ1-2	CASSYIGTGLDGYTF	TGTGCCAGCAGTTACATCGGGACAGGGCTGGATGGCTACACCTTC
few	TRBV27	NA	TRBJ2-7	CASSLFLGDLYEQYF	TGTGCCAGCAGTTTGTTTCTCGGGGACCTCTACGAGCAGTACTTC
NA	TRBV7-6	NA	TRBJ2-4	CASSLAPLDGIQYF	TGTGCCAGCAGCTTAGCTCCTCTTGATGGCATTCAGTACTTC
NA	TRBV7-2	NA	TRBJ1-1	CASSLRPGDTEAFF	TGTGCCAGCAGCTTAAGGCCAGGGGACACTGAAGCTTTCTTT
NA	TRBV28	NA	TRBJ2-1	CASSSIRQAESSYNEQFF	TGTGCCAGCAGTTCCATCCGACAGGCCGAAAGCTCCTACAATGAGCAGTTCTTC
once	TRBV6-6	NA	TRBJ1-4	CASSYEGEKLFF	TGTGCCAGCAGTTACGAGGGTGAAAAACTGTTTTTT
few	TRBV6-2/TRBV6-3	NA	TRBJ2-7	CASSYAQEGFYEQYF	TGTGCCAGCAGTTACGCGCAGGAGGGGTTCTACGAGCAGTACTTC
NA	TRBV5-1	TRBD1	TRBJ1-4	CASSSRTGTNEKLFF	TGCGCCAGCAGCTCGCGGACAGGCACTAATGAAAAACTGTTTTTT
few	TRBV6-1	NA	TRBJ1-1	CASSDIGVNTEAFF	TGTGCCAGCAGTGATATAGGGGTGAACACTGAAGCTTTCTTT
NA	TRBV21-1	NA	TRBJ2-2	CASTWTGNTGELFF	TGTGCCAGCACCTGGACAGGGAACACCGGGGAGCTGTTTTTT
once	TRBV5-6	TRBD1	TRBJ2-5	CASSSGTGNIETQYF	TGTGCCAGCAGCTCCGGGACAGGGAATATCGAGACCCAGTACTTC
NA	TRBV19	NA	TRBJ1-5	CASSITGPNQPQHF	TGTGCCAGTAGTATCACAGGGCCCAATCAGCCCCAGCATTTT
NA	TRBV2	NA	TRBJ1-2	CASRAPLSYGYTF	TGTGCCAGCAGAGCCCCCCTGTCATATGGCTACACCTTC
NA	TRBV6-5	NA	TRBJ2-7	CASSPAGSLYEQYF	TGTGCCAGCAGTCCTGCAGGGTCTCTCTACGAGCAGTACTTC
NA	TRBV30	NA	TRBJ1-3	CAWSSAAYSGNTIYF	TGTGCCTGGAGTAGTGCCGCCTACTCTGGAAACACCATATATTTT
once	TRBV7-3	TRBD2	TRBJ2-1	CASSNRGERGNNEQFF	TGTGCCAGCAGCAATCGGGGCGAGCGGGGTAACAATGAGCAGTTCTTC
NA	TRBV10-3	TRBD1	TRBJ2-5	CAISESRLGDRGRETQYF	TGTGCCATCAGTGAGTCCAGATTAGGGGACAGGGGGAGAGAGACCCAGTACTTC
few	TRBV4-3	TRBD1	TRBJ2-1	CASSQDSGGDVEQFF	TGCGCCAGCAGCCAAGATTCAGGGGGAGACGTTGAGCAGTTCTTC
NA	TRBV23-1	NA	TRBJ1-1	CASSLGGGQVMNTEAFF	TGCGCCAGCAGTCTAGGGGGTGGGCAGGTTATGAACACTGAAGCTTTCTTT
NA	TRBV6-5	NA	TRBJ1-5	CASILGLNQPQHF	TGTGCCAGCATACTAGGGCTCAATCAGCCCCAGCATTTT
NA	TRBV5-1	NA	TRBJ1-3	CASSLGGDSGNTIYF	TGCGCCAGCAGCTTGGGTGGGGACTCTGGAAACACCATATATTTT
NA	TRBV19	NA	TRBJ1-2	CASSIPSGDAGGYTF	TGTGCCAGTAGTATTCCCTCGGGGGACGCTGGGGGCTACACCTTC
NA	TRBV15	TRBD2	TRBJ2-3	CATSRDGREDTDTQYF	TGTGCCACCAGCAGAGATGGGCGGGAGGACACAGATACGCAGTATTTT
NA	TRBV4-1	TRBD1	TRBJ1-4	CASSLRDRENEKLFF	TGCGCCAGCAGCCTCCGGGACAGGGAGAATGAAAAACTGTTTTTT
NA	TRBV28	TRBD1	TRBJ1-1	CASSRTGGRLNTEAFF	TGTGCCAGCAGCCGGACAGGGGGCCGGTTGAACACTGAAGCTTTCTTT
NA	TRBV6-2/TRBV6-3	NA	TRBJ2-3	CASSYVGATDTQYF	TGTGCCAGCAGTTACGTCGGGGCAACAGATACGCAGTATTTT
NA	TRBV5-5	NA	TRBJ1-5	CASSLAGGNQPQHF	TGTGCCAGCAGCTTGGCAGGTGGAAATCAGCCCCAGCATTTT
NA	TRBV30	NA	TRBJ1-1	CAWETRSDAGAFF	TGTGCCTGGGAGACCCGCAGCGATGCGGGAGCTTTCTTT
NA	TRBV18	NA	TRBJ2-5	CASSPPRRLGQETQYF	TGTGCCAGCTCACCACCGAGGCGCTTAGGCCAAGAGACCCAGTACTTC
NA	TRBV11-2	TRBD1	TRBJ1-4	CASSADRAAGKLFF	TGTGCCAGCAGCGCCGACAGGGCGGCGGGAAAACTGTTTTTT
NA	TRBV6-6	TRBD1	TRBJ1-2	CASSRQGKSFYNYGYTF	TGTGCCAGCAGCCGACAGGGAAAATCTTTTTATAACTATGGCTACACCTTC
NA	TRBV7-2	NA	TRBJ1-6	CASSLSSYNSPLHF	TGTGCCAGCAGCTTAAGCTCCTATAATTCACCCCTCCACTTT
NA	TRBV7-2	TRBD1	TRBJ1-3	CASSVSGGASGNTIYF	TGTGCCAGCAGCGTGTCAGGGGGCGCGTCTGGAAACACCATATATTTT
NA	TRBV18	TRBD1	TRBJ1-2	CASSLSQGQDNYGYTF	TGTGCCAGCTCACTCTCGCAGGGACAGGATAACTATGGCTACACCTTC
NA	TRBV6-2/TRBV6-3	TRBD2	TRBJ2-2	CASSYSSVREGPHQRELFF	TGTGCCAGCAGTTACAGTAGTGTTCGGGAGGGCCCTCACCAAAGGGAGCTGTTTTTT
NA	TRBV7-9	NA	TRBJ2-2	CASSSVGLAINTGELFF	TGTGCCAGCAGCTCCGTGGGGCTAGCGATAAACACCGGGGAGCTGTTTTTT
once	TRBV4-2	NA	TRBJ2-1	CASSQERFGSNEQFF	TGTGCCAGCAGCCAAGAACGGTTTGGTAGCAATGAGCAGTTCTTC
NA	TRBV7-9	TRBD1	TRBJ1-2	CASSGQGYGYTF	TGTGCCAGCAGCGGACAGGGCTATGGCTACACCTTC
NA	TRBV9	TRBD2	TRBJ2-1	CASSEGGLAPNEQFF	TGTGCCAGCAGCGAGGGGGGACTAGCCCCCAATGAGCAGTTCTTC
NA	TRBV3-1/TRBV3-2	NA	TRBJ1-2	CASSQSHYGYTF	TGTGCCAGCAGCCAGTCCCACTATGGCTACACCTTC
NA	TRBV7-6	NA	TRBJ2-1	CASSIRGRGGVQYNEQFF	TGTGCCAGCAGCATTAGGGGCCGAGGAGGGGTTCAATACAATGAGCAGTTCTTC
NA	TRBV6-1	NA	TRBJ1-1	CASSVQGGDAGTEAFF	TGTGCCAGCAGTGTACAAGGGGGGGATGCGGGTACTGAAGCTTTCTTT
NA	TRBV7-2	TRBD1	TRBJ2-3	CASSLEDRGPNTDTQYF	TGTGCCAGCAGCTTGGAAGACAGGGGGCCAAACACAGATACGCAGTATTTT
NA	TRBV9	NA	TRBJ1-2	CASSGAKTHGYTF	TGTGCCAGCAGCGGAGCGAAAACCCATGGCTACACCTTC
NA	TRBV19	NA	TRBJ1-1	CASRGRWQNTEAFF	TGTGCCAGTAGGGGACGGTGGCAGAACACTGAAGCTTTCTTT
few	TRBV9	NA	TRBJ2-7	CASSAQTYSYEQYF	TGTGCCAGCAGCGCCCAGACGTATTCCTACGAGCAGTACTTC
NA	TRBV4-3	NA	TRBJ1-1	CASSQHAGTANTEAFF	TGCGCCAGCAGCCAACACGCCGGGACCGCGAACACTGAAGCTTTCTTT
NA	TRBV7-8	NA	TRBJ1-5	CASSLAGRLQASDQPQHF	TGTGCCAGCAGCTTAGCCGGTCGGCTACAGGCGTCTGATCAGCCCCAGCATTTT
NA	TRBV29-1	TRBD1	TRBJ1-1	CSVVPGQGANTEAFF	TGCAGCGTCGTCCCGGGACAGGGGGCGAACACTGAAGCTTTCTTT
NA	TRBV5-1	NA	TRBJ2-6	CASSPRTGANVLTF	TGCGCCAGCAGCCCGAGGACGGGAGCCAACGTCCTGACTTTC
NA	TRBV28	NA	TRBJ1-2	CASNIPGGGYGYTF	TGTGCCAGCAATATCCCTGGGGGAGGCTATGGCTACACCTTC
NA	TRBV10-1	NA	TRBJ2-7	CASSESCGDRSYEQYF	TGCGCCAGCAGTGAGTCGTGTGGGGATAGGTCCTACGAGCAGTACTTC
NA	TRBV19	NA	TRBJ1-6	CASSMQVSNSPLHF	TGTGCCAGTAGTATGCAGGTTTCTAATTCACCCCTCCACTTT
NA	TRBV4-3	TRBD1	TRBJ1-2	CASSQGQGSSGGYTF	TGCGCCAGCAGCCAAGGACAGGGGTCCTCGGGCGGCTACACCTTC
NA	TRBV6-2/TRBV6-3	NA	TRBJ2-1	CASSLKGNEQFF	TGTGCCAGCAGCTTAAAGGGGAATGAGCAGTTCTTC
NA	TRBV9	NA	TRBJ1-2	CASSVAPTVGNYGYTF	TGTGCCAGCAGCGTAGCTCCCACAGTAGGGAACTATGGCTACACCTTC
NA	TRBV15	NA	TRBJ2-5	CATSVSTGLPYQETQYF	TGTGCCACCAGCGTCTCAACGGGACTCCCGTACCAAGAGACCCAGTACTTC